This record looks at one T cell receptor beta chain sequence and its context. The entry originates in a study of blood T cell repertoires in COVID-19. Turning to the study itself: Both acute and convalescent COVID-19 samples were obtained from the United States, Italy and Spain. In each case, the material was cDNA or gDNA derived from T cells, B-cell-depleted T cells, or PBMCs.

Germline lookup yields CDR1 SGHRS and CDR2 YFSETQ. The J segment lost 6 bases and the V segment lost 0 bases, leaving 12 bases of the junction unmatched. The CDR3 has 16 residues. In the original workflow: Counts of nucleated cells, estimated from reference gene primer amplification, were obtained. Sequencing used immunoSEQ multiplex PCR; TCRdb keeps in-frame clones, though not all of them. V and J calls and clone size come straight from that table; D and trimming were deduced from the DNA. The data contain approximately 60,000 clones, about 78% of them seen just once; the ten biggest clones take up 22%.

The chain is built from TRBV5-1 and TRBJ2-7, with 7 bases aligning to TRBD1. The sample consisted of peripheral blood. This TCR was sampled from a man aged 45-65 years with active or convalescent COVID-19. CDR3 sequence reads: CASSLGTGTGLGEQYF. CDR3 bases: TGCGCCAGCAGCTTGGGGACAGGAACAGGGTTGGGCGAGCAGTACTTC.